The 24 T cell receptor beta chains presented below share a single source sample, sequenced in a study of blood T cell repertoires in COVID-19. TCRdb's copy holds only in-frame clones and misses some; the assay was immunoSEQ multiplex PCR. Found here are tens of thousands of clones, about 80% of them singletons; the top ten hold 3.5%. Sequencing was carried out using peripheral blood. These receptors were obtained from a man between 60 and 75 years old with acute or convalescent COVID-19.

The genes are TRBV6-1 and TRBJ2-7; 7 bases are a match to TRBD1. Germline lookup yields CDR1 MNHNS and CDR2 SASEGT. The CDR3 runs to 16 residues. Trimming removed 0 bases from V and 1 base from J; junction bases left unmatched: 6. The CDR3 coding sequence is TGTGCCAGCAGTGAAGCCTCGGACAGGTTTTCCTACGAGCAGTACTTC. Protein sequence: CASSEASDRFSYEQYF.

This clone was found once. V usage is TRBV5-6 and J usage is TRBJ1-2, with a possible D match to TRBD1 (6 bases). Germline CDR1 and CDR2: SGHDT and YYEEEE. The V end was cut by 4 bases, the J end by 2 bases, with 15 bases between. The CDR3 contains 15 residues. The CDR3 protein is CASSPDLQGNYGYTF. CDR3 sequence (DNA): TGTGCCAGCAGCCCCGATCTACAGGGAAACTATGGCTACACCTTC.

The chain joins TRBV5-1 to TRBJ1-1, with D possibly being TRBD1 (5 bases). The CDR3 contains 17 residues. Trimming pared 0 bases from V and 4 bases from J, leaving 19 bases between. Germline-derived CDR1 and CDR2 are SGHRS and YFSETQ. CDR3 nucleotide sequence: TGCGCCAGCAGCTTGGTGGCGGCGGCCGGGGGGAGCACTGAAGCTTTCTTT. It codes for CASSLVAAAGGSTEAFF.

The gene calls are TRBV6-5 and TRBJ1-2; tentative D call: TRBD1 (5 bases). V was trimmed by 3 bases and J by 5 bases, leaving 13 bases between them. Germline V gene data show CDR1 as MNHEY and CDR2 as SVGAGI. The CDR3 has 14 amino acids. The CDR3 DNA is TGTGCCAGCAGTTATACCCAGGGTCCTTATGGCTACACCTTC. Translating it yields CASSYTQGPYGYTF.

This chain connects TRBV6-1 to TRBJ1-5; 7 bases are a match to TRBD1. The CDR3 has 14 amino acids. After removal of 2 bases from V and 5 bases from J, the junction contained 3 bases not matched to a gene. Germline V CDR1 and CDR2: MNHNS, SASEGT. The CDR3, as DNA: TGTGCCAGCAGTGAAAGGACAGGCTATCAGCCCCAGCATTTT. Its translation: CASSERTGYQPQHF.

The chain has TRBV27 and TRBJ1-6; 8 positions match TRBD1. Losses at the gene ends were 6 bases for V and 8 bases for J; bases not matched to a gene: 6. From germline, CDR1 is MNHEY and CDR2 SMNVEV (reference sequence). There are 14 residues in the CDR3. CDR3 sequence (DNA): TGTGCCAGCAGACAGGGGGGAGGCGATTCACCCCTCCACTTT. It specifies CASRQGGGDSPLHF.

The chain links TRBV19 to TRBJ1-5; no reliable D call. Germline CDR1 and CDR2: LNHDA and SQIVND (reference sequence). V gave up 7 bases and J gave up 0 bases, with 13 bases separating them. The CDR3 loop spans 15 amino acids. As DNA, the CDR3 is TGTGCCAGTACCATGGCAGTTTATAGCAATCAGCCCCAGCATTTT. This encodes CASTMAVYSNQPQHF.

The V call is TRBV29-1, the J call TRBJ1-2, with 7 bases that match TRBD1. Per germline, CDR1 SQVTM and CDR2 ANQGSEA. CDR3 length: 12 residues. V lost 8 bases to trimming and J lost 4 bases; unmatched junction nucleotides: 7. Here the CDR3 DNA reads TGCAGCACATACAGGGGAGCCTATGGCTACACCTTC. Amino acids: CSTYRGAYGYTF.

By its share, this clone is medium-sized. The chain links TRBV10-3 to TRBJ1-2; 8 bases agree with TRBD1. The CDR3 runs 15 residues. Trimming took 0 bases from V and 8 from J; bases not matched to a gene: 8. In germline, CDR1 is ENHRY, CDR2 SYGVKD. The CDR3 DNA reads as TGTGCCATCAGTGAGTCGCTGGACAGGGCCAACGGCTACACCTTC. It codes for CAISESLDRANGYTF.

V is TRBV9 and J is TRBJ2-5, with 9 bases matching TRBD1. The V and J ends lost 4 bases and 7 bases, in that order; junction bases with no gene match: 8. The CDR3 has 14 residues. CDR1 SGDLS and CDR2 YYNGEE come from the germline V gene. CDR3 in DNA: TGTGCCAGCAGCTCTTGGACAGGGGACGTGACCCAGTACTTC. Translated, it gives CASSSWTGDVTQYF.

The rearrangement joins TRBV27 to TRBJ1-2; 12 bases are shared with TRBD1. This CDR3 is 14 amino acids long. Trimming took 7 bases from V and 8 from J; bases not matched to a gene: 8. Per germline, CDR1 MNHEY and CDR2 SMNVEV (reference sequence). CDR3 coding DNA: TGTGCCAGCATTCGGGACAGGGGGCGCAGAGGCTACACCTTC. It is translated as CASIRDRGRRGYTF.

The J gene is TRBJ1-1, the V gene TRBV18, with no clear D. The CDR3 length is 12 residues. Trimming took 3 bases from V and 1 from J, leaving 3 bases between them. Germline V gene lookup returns CDR1 KGHSH and CDR2 LQKENI. The CDR3 protein is CASSPANTEAFF. CDR3 bases: TGTGCCAGCTCACCGGCGAACACTGAAGCTTTCTTT.

The rearrangement links TRBV5-5 to TRBJ1-1; no definite D call. Germline loops: CDR1 SGHKS, CDR2 YYEKEE (reference sequence). V lost 1 base, J lost 3 bases, and 13 bases lay in between. CDR3 length: 15 residues. The CDR3: CASSLLVLEYTEAFF. The DNA for the CDR3 is TGTGCCAGCAGCTTGTTGGTATTAGAGTACACTGAAGCTTTCTTT.

The rearrangement uses TRBV2 and TRBJ2-1, with 11 bases matching TRBD2. After removal of 6 bases from V and 4 bases from J, the junction contained 2 bases not matched to a gene. The CDR3 runs to 14 residues. Germline V gene sequence: CDR1 SNHLY, CDR2 FYNNEI. DNA of the CDR3: TGTGCCAGCAGCCTAGCGGGGGGATACAATGAGCAGTTCTTC. It yields the protein CASSLAGGYNEQFF.

The V call is TRBV19, the J call TRBJ1-3; D gene uncertain. Germline lookup yields CDR1 LNHDA and CDR2 SQIVND (reference sequence). The CDR3 totals 15 residues. Trimming took off 2 bases at V and 1 base at J, with 9 bases between the two ends. CDR3 loop: CASSISAGSGNTIYF. The CDR3 DNA sequence: TGTGCCAGTAGTATATCGGCGGGGTCTGGAAACACCATATATTTT.

This chain uses TRBV6-5 with TRBJ2-7, with 9 nucleotides matching TRBD1. The V segment lost 2 bases and the J segment 0 bases; nucleotides outside the gene matches: 2. The CDR3 runs to 15 residues. Germline CDR1 reads MNHEY; CDR2 reads SVGAGI. The CDR3 is CASSYGTGYSYEQYF. As DNA, the CDR3 is TGTGCCAGCAGTTACGGGACAGGGTACTCCTACGAGCAGTACTTC.

The chain combines TRBV5-4 with TRBJ2-2; perhaps TRBD1 as D (6 bases). The V end was cut by 1 base, the J end by 0 bases, with 13 bases between. The CDR3 covers 17 residues. Per the germline V gene, CDR1 is SGHNT and CDR2 is YYREEE (reference sequence). The CDR3 coding sequence is TGTGCCAGCAGCTTGCCGGCAGGGGCGACGAACACCGGGGAGCTGTTTTTT. It specifies CASSLPAGATNTGELFF.

The chain has TRBV29-1 and TRBJ2-5; 12 nucleotides agree with TRBD1. V shed 7 bases, J shed 6 bases, and the junction held 6 bases outside the gene matches. Germline V CDR1 and CDR2: SQVTM, ANQGSEA. The CDR3 loop spans 13 amino acids. CDR3 in amino acids: CSAGTGGAKTQYF. CDR3 nucleotides: TGCAGCGCCGGGACAGGGGGCGCAAAGACCCAGTACTTC.

This chain links TRBV4-2 with TRBJ2-5; 7 positions agree with TRBD2. The CDR3 loop spans 17 amino acids. Germline loops: CDR1 LGHNA, CDR2 YNFKEQ. The J segment lost 2 bases and the V segment lost 4 bases, leaving 13 bases of the junction unmatched. This CDR3 is CASSPRGTGGTQETQYF. CDR3 nucleotide sequence: TGTGCCAGCAGCCCAAGGGGCACGGGGGGTACTCAAGAGACCCAGTACTTC.

The gene calls are TRBV14 and TRBJ1-2; TRBD1 is a possible D gene (5 bases). The germline V and J ends were trimmed by 4 bases and 7 bases, with 13 bases remaining between them. Germline-derived CDR1 and CDR2 are SGHDN and FVKESK. CDR3 length: 13 amino acids. CDR3 residues: CASSPSGFGGYTF. CDR3 bases: TGTGCCAGCAGCCCCTCAGGGTTCGGTGGCTACACCTTC.

V and J are TRBV7-2 and TRBJ1-5; D gene unclear. CDR3 length: 14 amino acids. With 1 base removed from V and 3 bases from J, the gap between germline ends came to 7 bases. Germline CDR1 is SGHTA and CDR2 is FQGNSA. The CDR3 sequence is CASSLGRNNQPQHF. CDR3 DNA: TGTGCCAGCAGCTTAGGTCGTAACAATCAGCCCCAGCATTTT.

The rearrangement uses TRBV2 and TRBJ1-2; TRBD1 matches at 8 bases. CDR3 size: 13 residues. The V and J ends lost 6 bases and 6 bases, in that order; junction bases with no gene match: 6. In germline, CDR1 is SNHLY, CDR2 FYNNEI. This CDR3 is CASRVQGADGYTF. The CDR3 nucleotides are TGTGCCAGCAGGGTGCAGGGGGCGGATGGCTACACCTTC.

This chain joins TRBV7-3 and TRBJ1-1, with D perhaps TRBD1 (5 bases). Germline CDR1 reads SGHTA; CDR2 reads FQGTGA. V was pared by 4 bases and J by 4 bases, with 16 bases between. The CDR3 loop spans 15 amino acids. CDR3 sequence: CASSSRGGESTEAFF. The CDR3 DNA reads TGTGCCAGCAGCTCCCGGGGGGGAGAAAGCACTGAAGCTTTCTTT. Combining the CDR3 with reference TRBV7-3 and TRBJ1-1 gives the whole variable domain GAGVSQTPSNKVTEKGKYVELRCDPISGHTALYWYRQSLGQGPEFLIYFQGTGAADDSGLPNDRFFAVRPEGSVSTLKIQRTERGDSAVYLCASSSRGGESTEAFFGQGTRLTVV.

The chain couples TRBV5-6 to TRBJ2-2; no firm D call. The CDR3 is 15 residues long. Germline-derived CDR1 and CDR2 are SGHDT and YYEEEE. Trimming took off 6 bases at V and 0 bases at J, with 12 bases between the two ends. CDR3 protein: CASTLTTTNTGELFF. For the CDR3, the DNA is TGTGCCAGCACCCTAACCACTACGAACACCGGGGAGCTGTTTTTT.